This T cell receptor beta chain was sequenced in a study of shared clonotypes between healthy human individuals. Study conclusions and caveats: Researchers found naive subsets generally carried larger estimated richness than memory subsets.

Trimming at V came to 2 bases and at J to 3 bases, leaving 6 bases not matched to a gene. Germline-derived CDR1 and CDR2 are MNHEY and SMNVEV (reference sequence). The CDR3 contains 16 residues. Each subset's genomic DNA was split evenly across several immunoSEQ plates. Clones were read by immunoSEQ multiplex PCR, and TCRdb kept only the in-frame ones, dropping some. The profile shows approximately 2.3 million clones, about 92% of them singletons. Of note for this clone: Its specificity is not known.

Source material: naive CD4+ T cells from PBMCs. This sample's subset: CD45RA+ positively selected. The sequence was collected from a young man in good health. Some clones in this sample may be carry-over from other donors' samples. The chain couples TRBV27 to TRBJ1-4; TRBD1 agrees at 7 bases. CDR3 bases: TGTGCCAGCAGTTTACGCTCCGGGACAGCTAATGAAAAACTGTTTTTT. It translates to CASSLRSGTANEKLFF.